This passage covers 30 T cell receptor beta chains from one sample sequenced in a study of blood T cell repertoires in COVID-19. Some clones are missing from TCRdb's copy, which holds only in-frame ones; the method was immunoSEQ multiplex PCR. This table has fewer than 90,000 clones, approximately 90% appearing once. Sequencing used peripheral blood. These TCRs come from a man in his fifties or sixties with acute or convalescent COVID-19.

The rearrangement joins TRBV5-1 to TRBJ2-3, with D hard to call. The CDR3 covers 16 residues. The ends were cut back, 0 bases at V and 4 bases at J, with 15 bases in the middle. Germline V CDR1 and CDR2: SGHRS, YFSETQ. This chain's CDR3 is CASSLVMASEADTQYF. Written as DNA, the CDR3 is TGCGCCAGCAGCTTGGTGATGGCCTCAGAAGCAGATACGCAGTATTTT.

The chain joins TRBV7-9 to TRBJ1-1, with 8 bases fitting TRBD1. Germline lookup yields CDR1 SEHNR and CDR2 FQNEAQ (reference sequence). V lost 5 bases to trimming and J lost 6 bases; unmatched junction nucleotides: 8. This CDR3 has 14 residues. The DNA for the CDR3 is TGTGCCAGCAGCCCTGACAGGGGCAATGCTGAAGCTTTCTTT. It is translated as CASSPDRGNAEAFF.

DNA for the CDR3: TGTGCCAGTACCGCCAGAGCGGACCCTAGGGGGGGGGAGACCCAGTACTTC. Protein product: CASTARADPRGGETQYF. This chain uses TRBV19 with TRBJ2-5, with D possibly TRBD2 on 7 matching bases. Trimming pared 7 bases from V and 5 bases from J, leaving 26 bases between. Germline V gene sequence: CDR1 LNHDA, CDR2 SQIVND (reference sequence). The CDR3 length is 17 residues.

The gene calls are TRBV10-3 and TRBJ2-3; TRBD2 matches at 10 bases. J lost 4 bases, V lost 6 bases, and 7 bases had no gene match. Germline CDR1 reads ENHRY; CDR2 reads SYGVKD. The CDR3 is 15 amino acids. CDR3 sequence: CAISSSGSDPDTQYF. CDR3 DNA: TGTGCCATCAGCTCTAGCGGGAGCGACCCAGATACGCAGTATTTT.

Concerning this clone itself: Mismatch with germline at one junction end may stem from a read error. This chain connects TRBV7-2 to TRBJ2-4, with 9 bases matching TRBD1. This CDR3 spans 14 amino acids. Germline CDR1 and CDR2: SGHTA and FQGNSA. CDR3 sequence: CASRTQPGQGALAF. In nucleotides, the CDR3 is TGTGCCAGCAGAACCCAACCGGGACAGGGAGCTCTCGCCTTC.

The chain couples TRBV10-2 to TRBJ2-5, with 7 bases identical to TRBD2. The V segment lost 6 bases and the J segment 5 bases; nucleotides outside the gene matches: 9. This CDR3 contains 14 residues. Germline V CDR1 and CDR2: WSHSY, SAAADI. CDR3 sequence: CASREPGGGETQYF. In nucleotides, the CDR3 is TGCGCCAGCAGGGAACCCGGGGGAGGGGAGACCCAGTACTTC.

The rearrangement uses TRBV19 and TRBJ2-7; 8 bases line up with TRBD1. The J segment lost 3 bases and the V segment lost 6 bases, leaving 4 bases of the junction unmatched. The germline gives CDR1 LNHDA, CDR2 SQIVND (reference sequence). This CDR3 comprises 13 residues. The CDR3 sequence: CASREDRDYEQYF. In DNA, the CDR3 is TGTGCCAGTAGGGAGGACAGGGACTACGAGCAGTACTTC.

This sequence joins TRBV6-5 and TRBJ1-5; D ambiguous. CDR1 is MNHEY and CDR2 is SVGAGI in the germline V gene. Trimming took off 7 bases at V and 4 bases at J, with 11 bases between the two ends. The CDR3 length is 13 residues. CDR3 DNA sequence: TGTGCCAGCACCCTGAGGGATAATCAGCCCCAGCATTTT. Encoded protein: CASTLRDNQPQHF.

V is TRBV5-1 and J is TRBJ2-7; TRBD2 matches at 16 bases. J lost 3 bases, V lost 4 bases, and 7 bases had no gene match. CDR1 and CDR2 from the germline V gene are SGHRS and YFSETQ. The length of the CDR3 is 17 residues. The CDR3 DNA reads TGCGCCAGCAGCCCAGGGACTAGCGGGAGGGCTCTCTACGAGCAGTACTTC. It yields the protein CASSPGTSGRALYEQYF.

This rearrangement joins TRBV5-1 to TRBJ2-3; D perhaps matches TRBD1 (6 bases). V lost 5 bases and J lost 1, with 11 bases in between. CDR3 length: 14 residues. Germline V lookup: CDR1 SGHRS, CDR2 YFSETQ. The CDR3 sequence: CASSYRTGTDTQYF. The CDR3 DNA is TGCGCCAGCAGTTACCGGACAGGCACAGATACGCAGTATTTT. The entire variable domain, with the rest obtained from reference TRBV5-1 and TRBJ2-3, is as follows: KAGVTQTPRYLIKTRGQQVTLSCSPISGHRSVSWYQQTPGQGLQFLFEYFSETQRNKGNFPGRFSGRQFSNSRSEMNVSTLELGDSALYLCASSYRTGTDTQYFGPGTRLTVL.

The rearrangement links TRBV4-2 to TRBJ1-6, with TRBD1 matching 9 bases. Germline lookup yields CDR1 LGHNA and CDR2 YNFKEQ. CDR3 length: 18 residues. The trim removed 3 bases at V and 7 bases at J, leaving 13 bases unmatched. As DNA, the CDR3 is TGTGCCAGCAGCCAGCAGACAGGGGGTCTAACCGGGAATTCACCCCTCCACTTT. Amino acid sequence: CASSQQTGGLTGNSPLHF.

The chain recombines TRBV27 with TRBJ2-2, with a tentative D call TRBD1 (6 bases). V was trimmed by 3 bases and J by 3 bases, leaving 14 bases between them. The CDR3 is made up of 16 amino acids. Germline V gene data show CDR1 as MNHEY and CDR2 as SMNVEV (reference sequence). The CDR3 nucleotides are TGTGCCAGCAGTTTCCCCCAGGGGCAGGACACCGGGGAGCTGTTTTTT. This encodes CASSFPQGQDTGELFF.

CDR3: CAWSVLGANYGYTF. The DNA for the CDR3 is TGTGCCTGGAGTGTACTCGGGGCTAACTATGGCTACACCTTC. The chain links TRBV30 to TRBJ1-2; no definite D call. The CDR3 is 14 amino acids. Trimming shortened V by 0 bases and J by 0 bases, and 8 bases separated the two germline ends. The germline V gene encodes CDR1 GTSNPN and CDR2 SVGIG (reference sequence). Full variable domain (missing parts from reference TRBV30 and TRBJ1-2): SQTIHQWPATLVQPVGSPLSLECTVEGTSNPNLYWYRQAAGRGLQLLFYSVGIGQISSEVPQNLSASRPQDRQFILSSKKLLLSDSGFYLCAWSVLGANYGYTFGSGTRLTVV.

The chain has TRBV6-5 and TRBJ1-2, with 7 positions matching TRBD1. The CDR3 covers 13 residues. After removal of 6 bases from V and 6 bases from J, the junction contained 7 bases not matched to a gene. In germline, CDR1 is MNHEY, CDR2 SVGAGI. CDR3 amino acids: CASSLGQIDGYTF. DNA of the CDR3: TGTGCCAGCAGCCTGGGACAGATCGATGGCTACACCTTC.

The V call is TRBV19, the J call TRBJ1-1; D gene unclear. CDR3 size: 14 residues. Per the germline V gene, CDR1 is LNHDA and CDR2 is SQIVND (reference sequence). Trimming took 3 bases from V and 0 from J, leaving 8 bases between them. The CDR3 DNA reads as TGTGCCAGTAGTATCCACAACATGAACACTGAAGCTTTCTTT. Translating it yields CASSIHNMNTEAFF. Filled out from reference TRBV19 and TRBJ1-1, the complete variable domain reads DGGITQSPKYLFRKEGQNVTLSCEQNLNHDAMYWYRQDPGQGLRLIYYSQIVNDFQKGDIAEGYSVSREKKESFPLTVTSAQKNPTAFYLCASSIHNMNTEAFFGQGTRLTVV.

V gene TRBV4-1 combines with J gene TRBJ2-7; D is perhaps TRBD1 (6 bases). The CDR3 is made up of 13 amino acids. V was trimmed by 4 bases and J by 6 bases, leaving 13 bases between them. Per the germline V gene, CDR1 is MGHRA and CDR2 is YSYEKL. CDR3 nucleotides: TGCGCCAGCAGCCTGGGACACCCTGGCGAGCAGTACTTC. Amino acid sequence: CASSLGHPGEQYF.

V gene TRBV2 combines with J gene TRBJ1-1; 10 bases agree with TRBD1. After removal of 6 bases from V and 6 bases from J, the junction contained 7 bases not matched to a gene. CDR1 SNHLY and CDR2 FYNNEI come from the germline V gene. The CDR3 consists of 14 residues. The CDR3 coding sequence is TGTGCCAGCAGAACCAGGACAGGGGGGGCTGAAGCTTTCTTT. It translates to CASRTRTGGAEAFF. Full variable domain (rest looked up from reference TRBV2 and TRBJ1-1): EPEVTQTPSHQVTQMGQEVILRCVPISNHLYFYWYRQILGQKVEFLVSFYNNEISEKSEIFDDQFSVERPDGSNFTLKIRSTKLEDSAMYFCASRTRTGGAEAFFGQGTRLTVV.

This clone appeared a single time. The chain uses TRBV5-1 and TRBJ2-4, with D hard to call. The V gene lost 0 bases and the J gene lost 5 bases, with 9 bases spanning the gap. CDR1 is SGHRS, CDR2 YFSETQ, per germline. The CDR3 extends over 14 amino acids. CDR3 bases: TGCGCCAGCAGCTTGGAATGGTCGGAAAACATTCAGTACTTC. It codes for CASSLEWSENIQYF.

The J gene is TRBJ1-1, the V gene TRBV15; D is perhaps TRBD1 (6 bases). The CDR3 is made up of 15 amino acids. V was cut by 0 bases and J by 4 bases, with 12 bases left in between. Germline lookup yields CDR1 LNHNV and CDR2 YYDKDF (reference sequence). This CDR3 is CATSREWGQSTEAFF. DNA of the CDR3: TGTGCCACCAGCAGAGAATGGGGGCAGAGCACTGAAGCTTTCTTT.

CDR3 nucleotide sequence: TGTGCCAGCAGCTACGACAGCCGAGAGACCCAGTACTTC. It translates to CASSYDSRETQYF. V is TRBV7-7 and J is TRBJ2-5, with a possible D match to TRBD1 (5 bases). V was clipped by 4 bases and J by 4 bases, with 10 bases between them. In germline, CDR1 is SSHAT, CDR2 FNYEAQ (reference sequence). The CDR3 has 13 amino acids. Together with reference TRBV7-7 and TRBJ2-5, the CDR3 gives the full variable domain: GAGVSQSPRYKVTKRGQDVTLRCDPISSHATLYWYQQALGQGPEFLTYFNYEAQPDKSGLPSDRFSAERPEGSISTLTIQRTEQRDSAMYRCASSYDSRETQYFGPGTRLLVL.

This chain uses TRBV5-1 with TRBJ2-7; 8 positions match TRBD2. The CDR3 spans 13 residues. The ends lost 4 bases at V and 7 bases at J; junction bases unmatched: 7. CDR1 is SGHRS, CDR2 YFSETQ, per germline. CDR3 DNA sequence: TGCGCCAGCAGCCGGGGGGGATCTTTTGAGCAGTACTTC. This sequence encodes CASSRGGSFEQYF.

V and J are TRBV10-1 and TRBJ1-3; D possibly corresponds to TRBD1 (5 bases). This CDR3 contains 17 residues. Germline V gives CDR1 WNHNN, CDR2 SYGVQD (reference sequence). V dropped 4 bases and J dropped 8 bases, with 24 bases sitting between them. The CDR3 sequence: CASSVQERPEEKDTIYF. CDR3 DNA: TGCGCCAGCAGTGTACAGGAGAGACCTGAAGAGAAGGACACCATATATTTT.

The J gene is TRBJ1-1, the V gene TRBV21-1; TRBD1 reflects the table's D call only, with no check against the DNA. TRBV21-1 corresponds to a pseudogene. The CDR3 has 15 residues. Here the CDR3 DNA reads TGTGCCAGCAGCTCAAGTAGGGGGCAGGGCACTGAAGCTTTCTTT. Protein product: CASSSSRGQGTEAFF.

This clone turned up a few times. The gene calls are TRBV5-1 and TRBJ2-7, with 10 bases lining up with TRBD1. The junction had 0 bases not matched to a gene; V was cut back by 3 bases and J by 3 bases. CDR1 and CDR2 from the germline V gene are SGHRS and YFSETQ. The CDR3 has 13 residues. CDR3 nucleotide sequence: TGCGCCAGCAGCTGGACAGGGGGCTACGAGCAGTACTTC. Translation gives CASSWTGGYEQYF.

The chain is built from TRBV5-1 and TRBJ2-3; TRBD2 agrees at 8 bases. The CDR3 length is 14 residues. V trimming: 4 bases; J trimming: 2 bases; junction bases outside the gene matches: 3. The germline CDR1 and CDR2 sequences are SGHRS and YFSETQ. The CDR3 is CASSILAVTDTQYF. CDR3 in DNA: TGCGCCAGCAGCATACTAGCGGTCACAGATACGCAGTATTTT.

The J gene is TRBJ2-2, the V gene TRBV9; D gene uncertain. The V and J ends lost 4 bases and 4 bases respectively, with 5 bases between them. The germline V gene has CDR1 SGDLS and CDR2 YYNGEE. CDR3 length: 12 residues. The CDR3 loop is CASSTGTGELFF. The CDR3 bases are TGTGCCAGCAGCACTGGCACCGGGGAGCTGTTTTTT.

The chain carries TRBV5-1 and TRBJ2-7, with D maybe TRBD1 (6 bases). Germline-derived CDR1 and CDR2 are SGHRS and YFSETQ. The CDR3 runs 14 residues. The V end was cut by 6 bases, the J end by 2 bases, with 15 bases between. The chain's CDR3 is CASKNRDPPYEQYF. The CDR3 DNA sequence: TGCGCCAGCAAAAACAGGGACCCGCCCTACGAGCAGTACTTC.

The chain couples TRBV9 to TRBJ2-1, with 8 bases lining up with TRBD1. This CDR3 has 15 residues. V shed 1 base and J 2 bases; nucleotides not matched to a gene: 2. CDR1 is SGDLS, CDR2 YYNGEE, per germline. The CDR3 protein is CASSVQGATYNEQFF. CDR3 sequence (DNA): TGTGCCAGCAGCGTACAGGGGGCTACCTACAATGAGCAGTTCTTC.

The rearrangement uses TRBV7-8 and TRBJ2-7; no firm D call. There are 14 residues in the CDR3. Trimming removed 0 bases from V and 1 base from J, with 7 bases in between. Germline V lookup: CDR1 SGHVS, CDR2 FQNEAQ. Written as DNA, the CDR3 is TGTGCCAGCAGCTTAGCGGGCACTTCCTACGAGCAGTACTTC. It encodes CASSLAGTSYEQYF. Drawing the rest from reference TRBV7-8 and TRBJ2-7, the complete variable domain is GAGVSQSPRYKVAKRGQDVALRCDPISGHVSLFWYQQALGQGPEFLTYFQNEAQLDKSGLPSDRFFAERPEGSVSTLKIQRTQQEDSAVYLCASSLAGTSYEQYFGPGTRLTVT.

This chain uses TRBV29-1 with TRBJ2-3; D possibly corresponds to TRBD2 (5 bases). The V gene lost 2 bases and the J gene lost 4 bases, with 10 bases spanning the gap. The CDR3 sequence is 13 residues long. Germline V lookup: CDR1 SQVTM, CDR2 ANQGSEA. CDR3 DNA sequence: TGCAGCGTTGAAAATGAGGGTTCAGATACGCAGTATTTT. Protein product: CSVENEGSDTQYF.